The 17 T cell receptor beta chains given below trace back to one sample, sequenced in a study of T cells in Graves' hyperthyroidism and ophthalmopathy. It was RNA transcripts that yielded the amplified TCR beta CDR3 regions. When the TCR CDR3 underwent first-round RT-PCR, the HTBI primer set was used. In TCRdb, the multiplex PCR reads were re-called with MiXCR into one record per CDR3 protein. The profile shows 600,000 to 650,000 distinct CDR3 sequences, about 16% of them singletons. The source material was blood. These receptors all stem from a woman in her thirties with Graves' hyperthyroidism.

This clonotype was found many times. DNA of the CDR3: TGTGCCTGGAGAGGGGGGAGCGCCACTGAAGCTTTCTTT. This gives the protein CAWRGGSATEAFF. The V and J genes are TRBV30 and TRBJ1-1; tentative D call: TRBD1 (6 bases). The CDR3 contains 13 residues. CDR1 GTSNPN and CDR2 SVGIG come from the germline V gene (reference sequence). The ends were cut back, 3 bases at V and 4 bases at J, with 12 bases in the middle.

This clonotype is a singleton in its sample. A read error is likely, as this CDR3 ends without the conserved phenylalanine or tryptophan. This chain joins TRBV7-9 and TRBJ2-6; no firm D call. CDR3 length: 13 residues. CDR1 SEHNR and CDR2 FQNEAQ come from the germline V gene (reference sequence). V lost 3 bases and J lost 1, with 1 base in between. The CDR3 region is CASSFSGANVLTS. CDR3 DNA sequence: TGTGCCAGCAGCTTTTCTGGGGCCAACGTCCTGACTTCC.

This clonotype was observed at least ten times. The V and J genes are TRBV7-8 and TRBJ1-2, with TRBD1 as a possible D gene (5 bases). The CDR3 has 13 residues. V lost 3 bases and J lost 4, with 9 bases in between. Germline CDR1 is SGHVS and CDR2 is FQNEAQ. CDR3 in DNA: TGTGCCAGCAGCTTCGGGGGGTTCTATGGCTACACCTTC. This translates into CASSFGGFYGYTF.

This chain connects TRBV28 to TRBJ2-2, with TRBD2 matching over 8 bases. V trimming: 5 bases; J trimming: 5 bases; junction bases outside the gene matches: 7. The germline CDR1 and CDR2 sequences are MDHEN and SYDVKM. This CDR3 has 15 residues. In DNA form, the CDR3 reads TGTGCCAGCAGTGCTCAACGGGGGGGGACCGGGGAGCTGTTTTTT. Encoded protein: CASSAQRGGTGELFF.

This clonotype was counted ten times or more. The chain combines TRBV2 with TRBJ1-6; 9 bases are a match to TRBD1. V shed 8 bases and J 8 bases; nucleotides not matched to a gene: 7. The CDR3 loop spans 14 amino acids. The germline gives CDR1 SNHLY, CDR2 FYNNEI. The CDR3 protein is CASGGQGFYSPLHF. The CDR3 coding sequence is TGTGCCAGCGGGGGACAGGGTTTTTATTCACCCCTCCACTTT. Combining the CDR3 with reference TRBV2 and TRBJ1-6 gives the whole variable domain EPEVTQTPSHQVTQMGQEVILRCVPISNHLYFYWYRQILGQKVEFLVSFYNNEISEKSEIFDDQFSVERPDGSNFTLKIRSTKLEDSAMYFCASGGQGFYSPLHFGNGTRLTVT.

This clonotype showed up just a few times. This chain uses TRBV15 with TRBJ2-4, with D possibly being TRBD1 (7 bases). The CDR3 has 16 residues. V lost 3 bases and J lost 7, with 19 bases in between. Germline assignment: CDR1 LNHNV and CDR2 YYDKDF (reference sequence). CDR3 residues: CATSRPARQGLNIQYF. For the CDR3, the DNA is TGTGCCACCAGCAGGCCAGCACGACAGGGACTTAACATTCAGTACTTC.

This clonotype was counted only a few times. This chain joins TRBV19 and TRBJ1-6, with TRBD1 identical over 10 bases. The CDR3 contains 16 residues. V dropped 4 bases and J dropped 6; count of bases not matched to a gene: 6. In germline, CDR1 is LNHDA, CDR2 SQIVND (reference sequence). CDR3 residues: CASSNWDRGINSPLHF. CDR3 nucleotides: TGTGCCAGTAGTAATTGGGACAGGGGTATTAATTCACCCCTCCACTTT.

This clonotype was seen more than once but under ten times. The V call is TRBV3-1, the J call TRBJ2-3, with TRBD2 matching over 9 bases. The length of the CDR3 is 15 residues. V shed 4 bases and J 1 base; nucleotides not matched to a gene: 3. From germline, CDR1 is LGHDT and CDR2 YNNKEL (reference sequence). Written as DNA, the CDR3 is TGTGCCAGCAGCCCCCCTAGCGGGGGCACAGATACGCAGTATTTT. It translates to CASSPPSGGTDTQYF.

This clonotype was observed a few times. The V gene is TRBV12-3 or TRBV12-4, the J gene TRBJ1-1; no reliable D call. The CDR3 spans 14 residues. Trimming removed 6 bases at V and 5 bases at J, with 16 bases between. In DNA form, the CDR3 reads TGTGCCAGCAGGTCAGGAAGGTGGGTGACTGAAGCTTTCTTT. Residues: CASRSGRWVTEAFF.

This clonotype was counted at least ten times. V gene TRBV7-9 combines with J gene TRBJ2-7; D unclear. Per the germline V gene, CDR1 is SEHNR and CDR2 is FQNEAQ (reference sequence). The CDR3 is 14 amino acids. Trimming took 2 bases from V and 5 from J, leaving 13 bases between them. CDR3 amino acids: CASSLKSLSDEQYF. In nucleotides, the CDR3 is TGTGCCAGCAGCTTAAAGTCCCTATCTGACGAGCAGTACTTC.

The chain uses TRBV20-1 and TRBJ2-7; 14 positions agree with TRBD2. Germline V CDR1 and CDR2: DFQATT, SNEGSKA (reference sequence). V lost 6 bases and J lost 6; bases outside the gene matches: 10. This CDR3 has 15 amino acids. The CDR3 reads CSAPVGTSGRSEQYF. The CDR3 DNA is TGCAGTGCCCCAGTCGGGACTAGCGGGAGATCCGAGCAGTACTTC.

A single count supports this clonotype. This chain links TRBV9 with TRBJ2-5; D remains unclear. Trimming took 1 base from V and 3 from J, leaving 10 bases between them. CDR1 is SGDLS, CDR2 YYNGEE, per germline. This CDR3 is built from 14 residues. The CDR3 region is CASSVLAGKETQYF. The CDR3 coding sequence is TGTGCCAGCAGCGTATTGGCAGGCAAAGAGACCCAGTACTTC.

This clonotype was observed a handful of times. This sequence joins TRBV29-1 and TRBJ1-1, with unresolved D. Looked up from germline, CDR1 is SQVTM and CDR2 is ANQGSEA. This CDR3 region has 12 residues. Trimming shortened V by 7 bases and J by 0 bases, and 9 bases separated the two germline ends. The CDR3 sequence: CSDTAMNTEAFF. CDR3 nucleotides: TGCAGCGACACAGCTATGAACACTGAAGCTTTCTTT.

This clonotype is a singleton in its sample. This chain links TRBV5-1 with TRBJ2-5, with D maybe TRBD1 (7 bases). CDR3 length: 15 residues. V dropped 4 bases and J dropped 1 base, with 14 bases sitting between them. The V gene's germline CDR1 is SGHRS and CDR2 YFSETQ. The CDR3 sequence is CASSGNRGGQETQYF. In DNA form, the CDR3 reads TGCGCCAGCAGCGGTAACAGGGGAGGCCAAGAGACCCAGTACTTC. Supplemented by reference TRBV5-1 and TRBJ2-5, the full variable domain reads KAGVTQTPRYLIKTRGQQVTLSCSPISGHRSVSWYQQTPGQGLQFLFEYFSETQRNKGNFPGRFSGRQFSNSRSEMNVSTLELGDSALYLCASSGNRGGQETQYFGPGTRLLVL.

In this sample, this clonotype turned up many times. The genes are TRBV20-1 and TRBJ2-3; the D is unclear. The CDR3 loop spans 15 amino acids. V was trimmed by 2 bases and J by 2 bases, leaving 14 bases between them. Germline values: CDR1 DFQATT, CDR2 SNEGSKA (reference sequence). CDR3 DNA sequence: TGCAGTGCTAGAAACATGAGTCTTGTCACAGATACGCAGTATTTT. This gives the protein CSARNMSLVTDTQYF.

A word on this clonotype: This may arise from a read error, as a much more abundant clone is one base away. Here the CDR3 omits its conserved ending phenylalanine or tryptophan, so a read error is the likely source. The chain is built from TRBV3-1 and TRBJ2-7; 8 bases map to TRBD2. After removal of 1 base from V and 3 bases from J, the junction contained 2 bases not matched to a gene. This CDR3 region has 14 residues. Germline V CDR1 and CDR2: LGHDT, YNNKEL (reference sequence). DNA for the CDR3: TGTGCCAGCAGCCAAGTACTAGCGGTCTACGAGCAGTACTCC. Its translation: CASSQVLAVYEQYS.

This clonotype was recorded a few times. DNA of the CDR3: TGTGCCAGCAGTTACCTCGGGACCGACACCGGGGAGCTGTTTTTT. Its protein product is CASSYLGTDTGELFF. The chain has TRBV6-2 or TRBV6-3 and TRBJ2-2; D is perhaps TRBD1 or TRBD2 (5 bases each). Trimming pared 2 bases from V and 3 bases from J, leaving 10 bases between. CDR1 MNHEY and CDR2 SVGEGT come from the germline V gene. This CDR3 is built from 15 residues.